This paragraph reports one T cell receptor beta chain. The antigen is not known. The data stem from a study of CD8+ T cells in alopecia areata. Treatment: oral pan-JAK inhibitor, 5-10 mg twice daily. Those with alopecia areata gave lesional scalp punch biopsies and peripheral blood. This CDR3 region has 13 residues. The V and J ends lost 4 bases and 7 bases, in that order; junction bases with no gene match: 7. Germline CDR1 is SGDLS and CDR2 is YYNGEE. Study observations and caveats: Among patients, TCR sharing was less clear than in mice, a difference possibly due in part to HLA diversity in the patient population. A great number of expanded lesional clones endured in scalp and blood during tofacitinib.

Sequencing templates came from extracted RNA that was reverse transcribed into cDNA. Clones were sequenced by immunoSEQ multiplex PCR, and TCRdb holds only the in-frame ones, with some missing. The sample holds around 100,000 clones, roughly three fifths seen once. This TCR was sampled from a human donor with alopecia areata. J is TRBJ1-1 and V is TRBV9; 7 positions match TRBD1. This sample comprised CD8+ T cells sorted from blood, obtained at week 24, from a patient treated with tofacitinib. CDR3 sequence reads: CASSPRQGGEAFF. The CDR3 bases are TGTGCCAGCAGCCCTCGACAGGGCGGTGAAGCTTTCTTT.